Described below is a single T cell receptor (beta chain) sequence and its context. These data originate in a study of technical replicates of blood from several donors. Only in-frame clones appear in the TCRdb table, and some are missing; sequencing was by immunoSEQ multiplex PCR. The sample records approximately 74,000 clones, about 98% being singletons. The specimen sequenced was T cells isolated from PBMCs. The clonotype was recovered from a human donor in good health.

CDR3 amino acids: CASSWGQGTYEQYF. DNA for the CDR3: TGTGCCAGCAGCTGGGGACAGGGAACCTACGAGCAGTACTTC. The V gene is TRBV7-8, the J gene TRBJ2-7; 9 bases fit TRBD1. From germline, CDR1 is SGHVS and CDR2 FQNEAQ. The CDR3 sequence is 14 residues long. The junction had 3 bases not matched to a gene; V was cut back by 4 bases and J by 2 bases.